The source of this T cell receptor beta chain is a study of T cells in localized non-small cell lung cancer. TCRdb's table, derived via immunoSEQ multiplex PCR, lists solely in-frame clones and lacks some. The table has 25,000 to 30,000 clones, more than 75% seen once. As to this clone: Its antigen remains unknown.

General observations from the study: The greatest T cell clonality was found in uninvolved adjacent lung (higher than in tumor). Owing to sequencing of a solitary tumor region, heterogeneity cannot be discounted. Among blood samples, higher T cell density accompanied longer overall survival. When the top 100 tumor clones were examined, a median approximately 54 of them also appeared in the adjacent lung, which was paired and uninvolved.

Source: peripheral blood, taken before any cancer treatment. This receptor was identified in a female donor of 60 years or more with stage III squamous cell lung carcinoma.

The CDR3 DNA sequence: TGTGCCAGCAGCTTCCTCTTGGGGACTAGCGACGACGACAATGAGCAGTTCTTC. Protein sequence: CASSFLLGTSDDDNEQFF. This chain uses TRBV5-5 with TRBJ2-1, with 10 bases lining up with TRBD2. The CDR3 has 18 residues. Trimming cost V 2 bases and J 5 bases; bases outside gene matches: 13. Germline CDR1 reads SGHKS; CDR2 reads YYEKEE (reference sequence).